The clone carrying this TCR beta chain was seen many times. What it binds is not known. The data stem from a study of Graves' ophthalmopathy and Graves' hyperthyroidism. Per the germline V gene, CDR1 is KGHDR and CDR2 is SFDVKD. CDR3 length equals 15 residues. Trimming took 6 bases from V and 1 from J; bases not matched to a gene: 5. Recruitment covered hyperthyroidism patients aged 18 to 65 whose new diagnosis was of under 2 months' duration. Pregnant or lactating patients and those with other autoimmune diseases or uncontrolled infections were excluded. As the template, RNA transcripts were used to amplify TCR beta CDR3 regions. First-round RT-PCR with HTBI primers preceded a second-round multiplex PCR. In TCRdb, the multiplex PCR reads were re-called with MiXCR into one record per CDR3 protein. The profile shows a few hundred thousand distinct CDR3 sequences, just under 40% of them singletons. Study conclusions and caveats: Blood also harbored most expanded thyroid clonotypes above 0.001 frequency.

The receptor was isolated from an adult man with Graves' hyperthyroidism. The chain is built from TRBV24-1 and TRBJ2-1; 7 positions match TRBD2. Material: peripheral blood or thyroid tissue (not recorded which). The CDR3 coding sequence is TGTGCCACCAGTCCCGACGGGGGGTCCTACAATGAGCAGTTCTTC. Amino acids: CATSPDGGSYNEQFF.